A selection of T cell receptor beta chains follows, all from one sample in a study of yellow fever vaccine responses in identical twins. TCRdb used MiXCR to reprocess the RT-PCR reads, holding one entry per CDR3 protein. The sample records about 23,000 distinct CDR3 sequences, 60% to 85% being singletons. The source was T cells from blood (PBMCs), unsorted or a sorted subset (not recorded which), collected before or after yellow fever vaccination (not recorded which). Receptors were obtained from a young woman who received the yellow fever vaccine. The CDR3 runs from the conserved cysteine through the conserved F or W. The order of the fields is V gene, J gene, clone size, D gene, CDR3 DNA, CDR3 protein. The D gene is left open where the match is weak. Clone size is not always given. Where it is, it says once, few, many or a class for expanded clones.

v_call: TRBV5-6
j_call: TRBJ2-3
clone_size: -
d_call: TRBD2
cdr3_nt: TGTGCCAGCACCCTCCGGCTTAGCGGGGGGGCGAAAGATACGCAGTATTTT
cdr3_aa: CASTLRLSGGAKDTQYF

v_call: TRBV29-1
j_call: TRBJ2-7
clone_size: -
d_call: -
cdr3_nt: TGCAGCGTGACCACCCCCAGTACGACCTACGAGCAGTACTTC
cdr3_aa: CSVTTPSTTYEQYF

v_call: TRBV27
j_call: TRBJ2-7
clone_size: -
d_call: TRBD2
cdr3_nt: TGTGCCAGCAGTCTTCAGACTAGCGGTCCCTACGAGCAGTACTTC
cdr3_aa: CASSLQTSGPYEQYF

v_call: TRBV15
j_call: TRBJ1-5
clone_size: -
d_call: -
cdr3_nt: TGTGCCACCAGCAGAGCCATAAGGCAGCCCCAGCATTTT
cdr3_aa: CATSRAIRQPQHF

v_call: TRBV29-1
j_call: TRBJ2-3
clone_size: -
d_call: -
cdr3_nt: TGCAGCGTTGGAGAGCGATCAACAGATACGCAGTATTTT
cdr3_aa: CSVGERSTDTQYF

v_call: TRBV7-6
j_call: TRBJ2-1
clone_size: -
d_call: -
cdr3_nt: TGTGCCAGCAGCCCATCAGGTTTGGGCCTGGTTAGGTCCTACAATGAGCAGTTCTTC
cdr3_aa: CASSPSGLGLVRSYNEQFF

v_call: TRBV12-3/TRBV12-4
j_call: TRBJ1-5
clone_size: few
d_call: TRBD1
cdr3_nt: TGTGCCAGCAGTTTTAGCGGGACAGGGGAATATCAGCCCCAGCATTTT
cdr3_aa: CASSFSGTGEYQPQHF

v_call: TRBV10-3
j_call: TRBJ1-3
clone_size: few
d_call: -
cdr3_nt: TGTGCCATCAGTGAGAACTTTCAGGAACTTGGAAACACCATATATTTT
cdr3_aa: CAISENFQELGNTIYF

v_call: TRBV6-1
j_call: TRBJ2-3
clone_size: once
d_call: -
cdr3_nt: TGTGCCAGCAGCCGGACAGTAAACACAGATACGCAGTATTTT
cdr3_aa: CASSRTVNTDTQYF

v_call: TRBV7-1
j_call: TRBJ1-1
clone_size: -
d_call: TRBD1
cdr3_nt: TGTGCCAGCGGCCGACAGGGCGGGAACACTGAAGCTTTCTTT
cdr3_aa: CASGRQGGNTEAFF

v_call: TRBV11-2
j_call: TRBJ2-5
clone_size: few
d_call: -
cdr3_nt: TGTGCCAGCAGCTTAGTTGGGCTCGGGCCAGAGACCCAGTACTTC
cdr3_aa: CASSLVGLGPETQYF

v_call: TRBV29-1
j_call: TRBJ2-7
clone_size: few
d_call: TRBD2
cdr3_nt: TGCAGCGTTGAAGGCGGGAGTGGTGGCGAGCAGTACTTC
cdr3_aa: CSVEGGSGGEQYF

v_call: TRBV15
j_call: TRBJ2-1
clone_size: -
d_call: -
cdr3_nt: TGTGCCACCAGGAATAAGGGACTCGCCGGCGATGAGCAGTTCTTC
cdr3_aa: CATRNKGLAGDEQFF

v_call: TRBV29-1
j_call: TRBJ2-2
clone_size: -
d_call: -
cdr3_nt: TGCAGCGTTGAAGGACCAGGGCCCTGGGAGGAGCTGTTTTTT
cdr3_aa: CSVEGPGPWEELFF

v_call: TRBV2
j_call: TRBJ2-1
clone_size: -
d_call: -
cdr3_nt: TGTGCCAGCAGTGGGGTCCTGGATGAGCAGTTCTTC
cdr3_aa: CASSGVLDEQFF

v_call: TRBV6-5
j_call: TRBJ1-1
clone_size: -
d_call: -
cdr3_nt: TGTGCCAGCAGTTACACGGACCGCTTAAACACTGAAGCTTTCTTT
cdr3_aa: CASSYTDRLNTEAFF

v_call: TRBV3-1
j_call: TRBJ1-6
clone_size: -
d_call: -
cdr3_nt: TGTGCCAGCAGCCACGGCACTGGAGGTTTAAATTCACCCCTCCACTTT
cdr3_aa: CASSHGTGGLNSPLHF

v_call: TRBV13
j_call: TRBJ2-7
clone_size: -
d_call: -
cdr3_nt: TGTGCCAGCAGCTTAGAGGGAAAGATATACGAGCAGTACTTC
cdr3_aa: CASSLEGKIYEQYF

v_call: TRBV9
j_call: TRBJ2-4
clone_size: few
d_call: -
cdr3_nt: TGTGCCAGCAGCGCAGCGGGCATTGGATACATTCAGTACTTC
cdr3_aa: CASSAAGIGYIQYF

v_call: TRBV2
j_call: TRBJ2-1
clone_size: few
d_call: TRBD2
cdr3_nt: TGTGCCGGGCGACTAGCGGGAGAATACAATGAGCAGTTCTTC
cdr3_aa: CAGRLAGEYNEQFF

v_call: TRBV29-1
j_call: TRBJ2-3
clone_size: -
d_call: -
cdr3_nt: TGCAGCGTTGGTCCCAACACAGATACGCAGTATTTT
cdr3_aa: CSVGPNTDTQYF

v_call: TRBV7-6
j_call: TRBJ2-1
clone_size: few
d_call: -
cdr3_nt: TGTGCCAGCGCACCGGGACCTTCCTACAATGAGCAGTTCTTC
cdr3_aa: CASAPGPSYNEQFF

v_call: TRBV20-1
j_call: TRBJ2-5
clone_size: -
d_call: TRBD1
cdr3_nt: TGCAGTGCTCCGCCAGCGGACAGGGTCCAAGAGACCCAGTACTTC
cdr3_aa: CSAPPADRVQETQYF

v_call: TRBV2
j_call: TRBJ2-6
clone_size: -
d_call: -
cdr3_nt: TGTGCCAGCAATAATGTCGACAGGTTCTCTGGGGCCAACGTCCTGACTTTC
cdr3_aa: CASNNVDRFSGANVLTF

v_call: TRBV2
j_call: TRBJ1-5
clone_size: -
d_call: -
cdr3_nt: TGTGCCAGCACCCTCGAGGAGAATCAGCCCCAGCATTTT
cdr3_aa: CASTLEENQPQHF

v_call: TRBV27
j_call: TRBJ2-3
clone_size: -
d_call: -
cdr3_nt: TGTGCCAGCAGTTTAGGAGGGGGCACAGATACGCAGTATTTT
cdr3_aa: CASSLGGGTDTQYF

v_call: TRBV18
j_call: TRBJ2-5
clone_size: -
d_call: -
cdr3_nt: TGTGCCAGCTCACCGGGGCCTCAAGAGACCCAGTACTTC
cdr3_aa: CASSPGPQETQYF

v_call: TRBV11-2
j_call: TRBJ2-2
clone_size: -
d_call: -
cdr3_nt: TGTGCCAGCACCTACTGGACCGCCGGGGAGCTGTTTTTT
cdr3_aa: CASTYWTAGELFF

v_call: TRBV19
j_call: TRBJ1-1
clone_size: -
d_call: -
cdr3_nt: TGTGCCACCATGAGGGGCAAACTGAACACTGAAGCTTTCTTT
cdr3_aa: CATMRGKLNTEAFF

v_call: TRBV6-2/TRBV6-3
j_call: TRBJ2-4
clone_size: -
d_call: -
cdr3_nt: TGTGCCAGCAGTTACTCCACTAGCCCAAACATTCAGTACTTC
cdr3_aa: CASSYSTSPNIQYF

v_call: TRBV6-1
j_call: TRBJ1-2
clone_size: few
d_call: TRBD1
cdr3_nt: TGTGCCAGCAGTCTCCGGGACAGGGACTATGGCTACACCTTC
cdr3_aa: CASSLRDRDYGYTF

v_call: TRBV29-1
j_call: TRBJ1-1
clone_size: -
d_call: -
cdr3_nt: TGCAGCGTTGTTACAGGGAACACTGAAGCTTTCTTT
cdr3_aa: CSVVTGNTEAFF

v_call: TRBV4-2
j_call: TRBJ2-3
clone_size: -
d_call: -
cdr3_nt: TGTGCCAGCAGCCAAGAGGCTGGTGCGGGGTTCGGCACAGATACGCAGTATTTT
cdr3_aa: CASSQEAGAGFGTDTQYF

v_call: TRBV24-1
j_call: TRBJ2-6
clone_size: -
d_call: -
cdr3_nt: TGTGCCACCAGTGGTCATGCCAACGTCCTGACTTTC
cdr3_aa: CATSGHANVLTF

v_call: TRBV29-1
j_call: TRBJ2-7
clone_size: -
d_call: -
cdr3_nt: TGCAGCGTTGATTGGACGAGCTCCTACGAGCAGTACTTC
cdr3_aa: CSVDWTSSYEQYF

v_call: TRBV7-9
j_call: TRBJ2-7
clone_size: -
d_call: TRBD2
cdr3_nt: TGTGCCAGCAGCTTACCGTTAGCGGGAGCGGGTTACGAGCAGTACTTC
cdr3_aa: CASSLPLAGAGYEQYF

v_call: TRBV3-1
j_call: TRBJ2-5
clone_size: -
d_call: -
cdr3_nt: TGTGCCAGCAGCCAAGGCCTACAGGCGACGTACCAAGAGACCCAGTACTTC
cdr3_aa: CASSQGLQATYQETQYF

v_call: TRBV10-3
j_call: TRBJ2-1
clone_size: -
d_call: -
cdr3_nt: TGTGCCATCAGGGGGACCGAAAATGAGCAGTTCTTC
cdr3_aa: CAIRGTENEQFF

v_call: TRBV12-3/TRBV12-4
j_call: TRBJ1-1
clone_size: -
d_call: -
cdr3_nt: TGTGCCAGCAGTTCACACAGGGAAAACACTGAAGCTTTCTTT
cdr3_aa: CASSSHRENTEAFF

v_call: TRBV15
j_call: TRBJ1-5
clone_size: few
d_call: -
cdr3_nt: TGTGCCACCAGCGAGGGGCCCAATCAGCCCCAGCATTTT
cdr3_aa: CATSEGPNQPQHF

v_call: TRBV20-1
j_call: TRBJ2-2
clone_size: -
d_call: TRBD1
cdr3_nt: TGCAGTGCTGAGGGACAGGGTGACACCGGGGAGCTGTTTTTT
cdr3_aa: CSAEGQGDTGELFF